This T cell receptor beta chain appears in the sequencing data of a study of T cells expressing NK-cell markers. Study-level background: HCMV seropositivity marked most of the eight sequenced donors; one was seronegative.

Findings and limits, study-wide: Topping the CD3+CD56-NKG2C+ fraction as well were these clonotypes, in several donors. The share of CD8+ T cells held by dominant NKG2C+ clonotypes was about 1.0-8% in several donors.

For this clonotype: Its antigen is unknown.

The TCR beta cDNA came from 5'RACE template switching with UMIs. From its re-call of the 5' RACE reads, TCRdb lists each CDR3 protein once, without DNA. The sample has around 550,000 distinct CDR3 sequences. CDR1 is KGHDR and CDR2 is SFDVKD in the germline V gene. The CDR3 is 17 residues long. The chain joins TRBV24-1 to TRBJ2-3; the D call of TRBD2 rests on TCRdb alone, since no DNA is present to check it. This clonotype was sampled from a man aged 18 to 30 in good health. The sequencing sample was made of blood T cells: a sorted CD56 or NKG2C T cell subset, CD4+ or CD8+ T cells, or bulk PBMC T cells (not recorded which). CDR3 region: CATSDWGTSTSTDTQYF.